The 10 T cell receptor beta chains in this list originate from one sample, sequenced in a study of T cell responses to AZD1222 COVID-19 vaccine. Libraries were prepared by immunoSEQ multiplex PCR; TCRdb keeps only in-frame clonotypes and omits some of them. In the table there are over 100,000 clones, about 85% of which are singletons. The specimen was peripheral blood, collected on day 0 of AZD1222 vaccination. The receptors come from an adult in good health.

This sequence joins TRBV4-3 and TRBJ2-4; D possibly uses TRBD1 or TRBD2 (6 bases each). CDR1 and CDR2 (germline): LGHNA, YSLEER. CDR3 length equals 17 residues. Trimming took off 4 bases at V and 0 bases at J, with 16 bases between the two ends. CDR3 region: CASSPSWRGVAKNIQYF. CDR3 nucleotide sequence: TGCGCCAGCAGCCCCTCGTGGAGGGGGGTAGCCAAAAACATTCAGTACTTC.

The V gene is TRBV18, the J gene TRBJ2-7; unclear D gene. Trimming took 3 bases from V and 3 from J, leaving 12 bases between them. The CDR3 runs 14 residues. CDR1 and CDR2 from the germline V gene are KGHSH and LQKENI. The CDR3 reads CASSPTVKGYEQYF. CDR3 coding DNA: TGTGCCAGCTCACCGACCGTCAAAGGCTACGAGCAGTACTTC.

The rearrangement uses TRBV19 and TRBJ1-1; D unresolved. CDR3 size: 14 residues. The V gene's germline CDR1 is LNHDA and CDR2 SQIVND (reference sequence). Deletions cut 3 bases from V and 1 base from J, with 9 bases between. In nucleotides, the CDR3 is TGTGCCAGTAGTATCTTAATGGGGAACACTGAAGCTTTCTTT. Residues: CASSILMGNTEAFF.

This clone has only one observation. V is TRBV6-1 and J is TRBJ2-1, with D possibly TRBD1 on 5 matching bases. CDR3 length: 12 residues. CDR1 is MNHNS, CDR2 SASEGT, per germline. The V end was cut by 3 bases, the J end by 10 bases, with 10 bases between. CDR3 in amino acids: CASSDRVGEQFF. CDR3 DNA sequence: TGTGCCAGCAGTGACAGGGTTGGCGAGCAGTTCTTC.

The rearrangement links TRBV5-4 to TRBJ1-6; D is undetermined. This CDR3 has 13 residues. The germline V gene has CDR1 SGHNT and CDR2 YYREEE (reference sequence). V lost 4 bases and J 8 bases, leaving 10 bases between the germline ends. Here the CDR3 reads CASSVDADSPLHF. CDR3 DNA sequence: TGTGCCAGCAGCGTCGACGCTGATTCACCCCTCCACTTT.

This chain joins TRBV5-1 and TRBJ1-1, with no clear D. V lost 1 base and J lost 4, with 26 bases in between. The CDR3 spans 19 residues. Germline V gene data show CDR1 as SGHRS and CDR2 as YFSETQ. CDR3 sequence reads: CASSLNVRVRGPISTEAFF. DNA for the CDR3: TGCGCCAGCAGCTTGAACGTAAGGGTCCGAGGGCCCATCAGCACTGAAGCTTTCTTT.

The chain links TRBV5-1 to TRBJ2-2, with D perhaps TRBD2 (5 bases). The V end lost 0 bases, the J end lost 7 bases, and 10 bases lay between the germline ends. Germline V lookup: CDR1 SGHRS, CDR2 YFSETQ. The CDR3 has 14 residues. The CDR3: CASSLAGADGELFF. The DNA of the CDR3 is TGCGCCAGCAGCTTGGCCGGAGCGGACGGGGAGCTGTTTTTT.

J is TRBJ2-3 and V is TRBV7-2; 11 bases are shared with TRBD2. The length of the CDR3 is 15 residues. The V gene end was trimmed by 1 base and the J gene end by 6 bases; junction bases not matched to a gene: 3. Per the germline V gene, CDR1 is SGHTA and CDR2 is FQGNSA. The CDR3 region is CASSLGSGGADTQYF. Here the CDR3 DNA reads TGTGCCAGCAGCTTAGGTAGCGGGGGGGCCGATACGCAGTATTTT.

The J gene is TRBJ2-2, the V gene TRBV11-3, with D unresolved. Trimming cost V 1 base and J 0 bases, with 9 bases left between them. Germline-derived CDR1 and CDR2 are SGHNT and YENEEA. The CDR3 consists of 16 residues. CDR3 protein: CASSLGIATNTGELFF. For the CDR3, the DNA is TGTGCCAGCAGCTTAGGCATCGCCACGAACACCGGGGAGCTGTTTTTT. The whole variable domain, filled in from reference TRBV11-3 and TRBJ2-2, reads EAGVVQSPRYKIIEKKQPVAFWCNPISGHNTLYWYLQNLGQGPELLIRYENEEAVDDSQLPKDRFSAERLKGVDSTLKIQPAELGDSAVYLCASSLGIATNTGELFFGEGSRLTVL.

V usage is TRBV27 and J usage is TRBJ2-7; D possibly matches TRBD1 or TRBD2 (5 bases each). The CDR3 is 12 amino acids. V lost 4 bases and J lost 6, with 10 bases in between. Germline V gene data show CDR1 as MNHEY and CDR2 as SMNVEV (reference sequence). CDR3 residues: CASSSGTGEQYF. In DNA form, the CDR3 reads TGTGCCAGCAGTTCAGGGACGGGCGAGCAGTACTTC.